These 14 T cell receptor beta chains came from one sample sequenced in a study of CD8+CD57+ T cells in acquired aplastic anemia. TCR beta VDJ and CDR3 were profiled, and genomic DNA was the template. Each CDR3 protein gets one entry after TCRdb re-called the reads with MiXCR. The sample has roughly 81,000 distinct CDR3 sequences, over 35% seen once. Sequencing input: sorted CD4+, CD8+, or CD8+CD57+ T cells (not recorded which) from PBMCs. The receptors here all came from a human donor in good health, serving as a control.

This clonotype has a count of ten or more. J is TRBJ2-2 and V is TRBV12-3 or TRBV12-4; D is unclear. V was trimmed by 7 bases and J by 6 bases, leaving 6 bases between them. This CDR3 comprises 11 residues. The CDR3 reads CASNLSGELFF. The DNA of the CDR3 is TGTGCCAGCAACCTGTCCGGGGAGCTGTTTTTT.

The V and J genes are TRBV5-1 and TRBJ2-1; TRBD1 matches 9 bases. Germline V gene data show CDR1 as SGHRS and CDR2 as YFSETQ. V shed 4 bases and J 0 bases; nucleotides not matched to a gene: 5. The CDR3 is 16 amino acids. In DNA form, the CDR3 reads TGCGCCAGCAGCCTCGGACAGGGGCTCTCCTACAATGAGCAGTTCTTC. It yields the protein CASSLGQGLSYNEQFF.

This clonotype was detected many times. The chain employs TRBV4-2 and TRBJ2-7; the match to TRBD2 covers 11 bases. After removal of 3 bases from V and 0 bases from J, the junction contained 1 base not matched to a gene. Germline CDR1 LGHNA, CDR2 YNFKEQ. This CDR3 contains 15 residues. The CDR3 protein is CASSQGLAASYEQYF. In nucleotides, the CDR3 is TGTGCCAGCAGCCAGGGACTAGCGGCCTCCTACGAGCAGTACTTC.

The chain recombines TRBV29-1 with TRBJ1-3, with TRBD1 identical over 7 bases. The germline V gene has CDR1 SQVTM and CDR2 ANQGSEA. This CDR3 spans 17 amino acids. After removal of 0 bases from V and 1 base from J, the junction contained 9 bases not matched to a gene. The CDR3: CSVEDGSGGVSGNTIYF. The CDR3 nucleotides are TGCAGCGTTGAAGATGGGTCAGGGGGTGTATCTGGAAACACCATATATTTT.

The CDR3 DNA reads TGTGCCAGCACCGGCGGGACAGCCGAGACCCAGTACTTC. Translation: CASTGGTAETQYF. The V call is TRBV2, the J call TRBJ2-5; D possibly corresponds to TRBD1 (7 bases). V lost 7 bases, J lost 5 bases, and 14 bases lay in between. The CDR3 covers 13 residues. Germline CDR1 reads SNHLY; CDR2 reads FYNNEI.

This clonotype was counted only a few times. This may arise from a read error, as a much more abundant clone is one base away. The chain has TRBV24-1 and TRBJ2-2; D gene ambiguous. Trimming removed 9 bases at V and 1 base at J, with 8 bases between. CDR3 size: 13 residues. Germline loops: CDR1 KGHDR, CDR2 SFDVKD. The CDR3 coding sequence is TGTGCCACCGCGGCCGGGAACACCGGGGAGCTGTTTTTT. The encoded protein is CATAAGNTGELFF.

V usage is TRBV29-1 and J usage is TRBJ1-2, with 7 positions matching TRBD1. V trimming: 0 bases; J trimming: 4 bases; junction bases outside the gene matches: 2. Germline CDR1 reads SQVTM; CDR2 reads ANQGSEA. The length of the CDR3 is 13 residues. The CDR3 DNA follows: TGCAGCGTTGAAGACAGGGGGATCTATGGCTACACCTTC. It yields the protein CSVEDRGIYGYTF.

A remark on this clonotype: In this CDR3 the conserved last residue, phenylalanine or tryptophan, is missing, so a read error is likely. The DNA is left out, because the CDR3 cannot be placed on it with certainty; the CDR3 is given as TCRdb lists it. J is TRBJ2-1 and V is TRBV11-1; the DNA was not used to check the table's D call, TRBD1. Germline assignment: CDR1 SGHAT and CDR2 FQDESV (reference sequence). The CDR3 region is 15 residues in length, termini included. The CDR3 is CASSRGGGGVYEQLL.

This clonotype was detected a few times. The chain couples TRBV27 to TRBJ2-2; the D gene is possibly TRBD1 (6 bases). The CDR3 has 16 residues. Deletions cut 2 bases from V and 3 bases from J, with 13 bases between. In germline, CDR1 is MNHEY, CDR2 SMNVEV (reference sequence). The CDR3 here is CASSLLQGRYTGELFF. In nucleotides, the CDR3 is TGTGCCAGCAGTTTACTTCAGGGGCGGTACACCGGGGAGCTGTTTTTT.

This chain connects TRBV25-1 to TRBJ1-4; 10 bases line up with TRBD1. V was clipped by 4 bases and J by 6 bases; unmatched bases: 5. The CDR3 spans 15 residues. The V gene's germline CDR1 is MGHDK and CDR2 SYGVNS. The CDR3 region is CASSGRGQGHEKLFF. For the CDR3, the DNA is TGTGCCAGCAGTGGAAGGGGACAGGGGCATGAAAAACTGTTTTTT.

This clonotype came up once. V gene TRBV19 combines with J gene TRBJ2-3; no reliable D call. Germline CDR1 and CDR2: LNHDA and SQIVND (reference sequence). This CDR3 contains 11 residues. With 5 bases removed from V and 6 bases from J, the gap between germline ends came to 6 bases. The CDR3 nucleotides are TGTGCCAGTAGTTTCAGGGATACGCAGTATTTT. It codes for CASSFRDTQYF.

The rearrangement uses TRBV2 and TRBJ2-2, with D perhaps matching TRBD2 (6 bases). This CDR3 is built from 18 residues. The germline V gene has CDR1 SNHLY and CDR2 FYNNEI. Trimming stripped 3 bases from V and 1 base from J, with 18 bases between. The CDR3 reads CASSDSYTGLVNTGELFF. CDR3 nucleotides: TGTGCCAGCAGTGACAGTTATACGGGACTTGTGAACACCGGGGAGCTGTTTTTT.

The chain recombines TRBV25-1 with TRBJ1-4; the D gene is possibly TRBD1 (5 bases). Deletions cut 4 bases from V and 8 bases from J, with 14 bases between. CDR3 size: 14 residues. Germline V gene sequence: CDR1 MGHDK, CDR2 SYGVNS. The chain's CDR3 is CASSARGGNEKLFF. DNA for the CDR3: TGTGCCAGCAGTGCGCGGGGGGGAAACGAAAAACTGTTTTTT.

The chain joins TRBV15 to TRBJ2-3, with 9 bases that match TRBD1. This CDR3 contains 15 residues. Per germline, CDR1 LNHNV and CDR2 YYDKDF (reference sequence). The trim removed 3 bases at V and 4 bases at J, leaving 5 bases unmatched. CDR3 DNA: TGTGCCACCAGCAGGAGTCGGGACAGGGCAGATACGCAGTATTTT. Translated: CATSRSRDRADTQYF.